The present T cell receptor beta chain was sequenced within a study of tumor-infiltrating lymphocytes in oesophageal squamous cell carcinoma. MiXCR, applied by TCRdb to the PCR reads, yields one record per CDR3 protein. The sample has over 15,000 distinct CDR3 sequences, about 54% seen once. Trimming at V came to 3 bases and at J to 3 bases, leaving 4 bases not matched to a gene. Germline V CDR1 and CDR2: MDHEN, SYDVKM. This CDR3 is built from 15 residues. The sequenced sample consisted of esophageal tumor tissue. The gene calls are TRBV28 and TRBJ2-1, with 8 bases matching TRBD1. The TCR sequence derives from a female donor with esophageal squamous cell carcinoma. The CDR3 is CASSFSGGDYNEQFF. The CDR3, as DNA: TGTGCCAGCAGTTTCTCAGGGGGCGACTACAATGAGCAGTTCTTC.